The present TCR beta chain was sequenced within a study of blood T cell repertoires in COVID-19. Across the study: Nucleic acid was either cDNA or gDNA, and it came from T cells, B-cell-depleted T cells, or PBMCs.

Using immunoSEQ multiplex PCR, the repertoire was profiled, and TCRdb retains in-frame clones only, with some absent. The sample lists more than 200,000 clones; about 88% were seen once. The sequencing sample was made of PBMCs or T cells enriched from blood (not recorded which). The TCR sequence derives from a woman in her forties or fifties who had recovered from COVID-19.

CDR3 protein: CASNPPWGTEETQYF. CDR3 in DNA: TGTGCCAGCAACCCCCCTTGGGGGACAGAAGAGACCCAGTACTTC. V gene TRBV28 combines with J gene TRBJ2-5; 7 bases line up with TRBD1. V lost 7 bases and J lost 3; bases outside the gene matches: 11. Germline V gives CDR1 MDHEN, CDR2 SYDVKM. The CDR3 runs to 15 residues.